There are many counts of the clone carrying this TCR beta chain. Germline V CDR1 and CDR2: SGHRS, YFSETQ. The CDR3 covers 15 residues. The trim removed 2 bases at V and 3 bases at J, leaving 1 base unmatched. TCRdb re-called the 5' RACE reads with MiXCR, one entry per CDR3 protein. This sample yields 60,000 or so distinct CDR3 sequences, of which roughly 3.5% are seen a single time; approximately 7.1% belongs to the top ten. This entry is derived from a study of neurological immune-mediated disorders. This chain links TRBV5-1 with TRBJ1-6; 8 bases agree with TRBD1. The source material was PBMCs. This receptor was taken from a woman aged 60-75 years with multiple sclerosis. The CDR3 spells CASSFGQGYNSPLHF. Written as DNA, the CDR3 is TGCGCCAGCAGCTTCGGACAGGGCTATAATTCACCCCTCCACTTT.